This is a list of T cell receptor beta chains from one sample in a study of blood T cell repertoires in COVID-19. Method: immunoSEQ multiplex PCR; TCRdb's copy keeps in-frame clones and lacks some. Seen here are 120,000 or so clones, about 80% observed once, and the top ten hold about 4%. Sequences were obtained from peripheral blood. The receptors derive from a woman aged 50 to 60 with acute or convalescent COVID-19. Each CDR3 is given with its conserved first and last residue. A D gene is named only where the DNA matches it firmly.

V	J	D	CDR3
TRBV11-3	TRBJ1-6	-	CASSLDTINSPLHF
TRBV29-1	TRBJ1-2	-	CSVVREGDYGYTF
TRBV2	TRBJ1-4	TRBD1	CASSATLTGLNEKLFF
TRBV27	TRBJ1-2	-	CASTPAGGKDNHGYTF
TRBV7-9	TRBJ1-6	TRBD1	CASSLGQGDSPLHF
TRBV29-1	TRBJ2-6	-	CSVSEGAGANVLTF
TRBV20-1	TRBJ1-5	-	CSASNGGNQPQHF
TRBV5-4	TRBJ1-1	-	CASSSRVGTEAFF
TRBV27	TRBJ2-1	TRBD1	CASSFAKTGSHEQFF
TRBV7-3	TRBJ1-1	TRBD1	CASSYGQGTEAFF
TRBV10-3	TRBJ2-4	TRBD2	CAISEALAGGGNIQYF
TRBV5-1	TRBJ2-1	TRBD2	CASREGGRAGNEQFF
TRBV5-1	TRBJ2-7	TRBD1	CASSLSGQGVPRYEQYF
TRBV29-1	TRBJ1-1	-	CSVVGGGTEAFF
TRBV27	TRBJ2-6	-	CASSFRDSRDGANVLTF
TRBV6-4	TRBJ2-5	TRBD2	CASTWTSGGAGEETQYF
TRBV30	TRBJ1-1	TRBD1	CAWSRVGTGNTEAFF
TRBV4-1	TRBJ1-1	-	CASSQSVRLSEAFF
TRBV6-5	TRBJ1-6	-	CASTMGVVNSPLHF
TRBV18	TRBJ2-7	-	CASSPSVPSYEQYF
TRBV7-8	TRBJ1-5	-	CASSLFVRASNQPQHF
TRBV6-1	TRBJ2-5	TRBD2	CASSERGGETQYF
TRBV6-5	TRBJ2-7	-	CASSVVSEDEQYF